The T cell receptor beta chain described here comes from a study of shared clonotypes between healthy human individuals. Findings of the study overall: Between several donors, naive CD4 clonotypes were shared at a level of around 4.8%.

About this clone: Antigen specificity is unknown.

It was CD45RO-negative cells, positively selected for CCR7, that made up naive CD8 cells, with terminally differentiated effector memory CD45RA+ cells excluded. Free of recent acute infections or vaccinations, the donors were healthy HIV-negative adults. Caucasian adults residing in Nashville, Tennessee made up all the donors. V lost 6 bases to trimming and J lost 2 bases, with 14 bases between them. This CDR3 spans 15 amino acids. CDR1 is SGHAT and CDR2 is FQNNGV in the germline V gene. Replicate PCRs for sorted subsets used 200 ng DNA; this equaled 30,000 to 35,000 T cell genomes. Here immunoSEQ multiplex PCR was the method, and the copy in TCRdb shows in-frame clones only, minus some. The data contain 2 million to 2.5 million clones, about 92% of them seen just once; the ten biggest clones take up 1.7%.

The chain is built from TRBV11-2 and TRBJ2-1; a weak D match, TRBD1 (6 bases). The sequencing input was naive CD8+ T cells from PBMCs. The clonotype comes from a man younger than 35 in good health. Some clones in this sample may be carry-over from other donors' samples. The chain's CDR3 is CASRYRDTPYNEQFF. The CDR3 DNA is TGTGCCAGCAGGTACCGGGACACTCCCTACAATGAGCAGTTCTTC. Combining the CDR3 with reference TRBV11-2 and TRBJ2-1 gives the whole variable domain EAGVAQSPRYKIIEKRQSVAFWCNPISGHATLYWYQQILGQGPKLLIQFQNNGVVDDSQLPKDRFSAERLKGVDSTLKIQPAKLEDSAVYLCASRYRDTPYNEQFFGPGTRLTVL.